This T cell receptor (beta chain) derives from a study of blood T cell repertoires in COVID-19. Overall study context: Sites across the United States, Italy and Spain contributed samples from acute and convalescent COVID-19. The analysed material was cDNA or gDNA that came from T cells, B-cell-depleted T cells, or PBMCs.

Under the authors' procedure: For nucleated cells, counts were estimated from reference gene primer amplification. Assay used: immunoSEQ multiplex PCR; TCRdb lists only in-frame clones, some missing. That table gives V, J and clone size, and the DNA gave D and trimming. The sample has 140,000 to 150,000 clones, 75% to 90% seen once. This clonotype originated in a human donor in a cohort sampled during active COVID-19. Sequencing was performed on peripheral blood.

In DNA form, the CDR3 reads TGTGCCACCAGCAGAGATTACGGGAACAGGGCTAATCAGCCCCAGCATTTT. This codes for CATSRDYGNRANQPQHF. The rearrangement links TRBV15 to TRBJ1-5; perhaps TRBD1 as D (6 bases). The CDR3 has 17 amino acids. Between the trimmed V and J ends, which lost 0 bases and 4 bases, there was a span of 16 bases. Germline V gene data show CDR1 as LNHNV and CDR2 as YYDKDF (reference sequence).